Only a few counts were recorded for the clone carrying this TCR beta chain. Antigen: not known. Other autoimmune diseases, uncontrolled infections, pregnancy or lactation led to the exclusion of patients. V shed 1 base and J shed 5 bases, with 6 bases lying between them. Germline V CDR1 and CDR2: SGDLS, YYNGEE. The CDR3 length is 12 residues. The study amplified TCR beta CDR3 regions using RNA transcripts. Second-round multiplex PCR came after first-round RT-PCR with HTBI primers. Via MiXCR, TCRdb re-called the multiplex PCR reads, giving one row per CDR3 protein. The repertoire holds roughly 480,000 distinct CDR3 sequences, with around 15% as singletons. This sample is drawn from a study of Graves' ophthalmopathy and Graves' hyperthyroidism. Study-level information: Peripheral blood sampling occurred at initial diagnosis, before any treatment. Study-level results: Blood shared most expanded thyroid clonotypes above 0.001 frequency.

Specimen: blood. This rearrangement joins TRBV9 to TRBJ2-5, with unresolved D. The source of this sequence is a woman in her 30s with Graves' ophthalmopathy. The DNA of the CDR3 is TGTGCCAGCAGCGTATTGGGGGAGACCCAGTACTTC. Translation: CASSVLGETQYF.